What follows are 32 T cell receptor beta chains derived from one specimen sequenced in a study of regulatory T cells in long-lasting Graves disease. In building TCR beta libraries, iRepertoire HTBI primers were used together with Arm-PCR of CDR3 regions. TCRdb reprocessed the multiplex PCR reads via MiXCR and lists one record per CDR3 protein. The sample has over 250,000 distinct CDR3 sequences; roughly 21% are singletons. Time point: persistent/refractory GD, antithyroid drugs over 5 years with positive TRAb. PBMC-derived RNA was used for the TCR library. The material was peripheral blood mononuclear cells (PBMCs), obtained when the disease was refractory, from a patient treated with antithyroid drugs. These receptors came from a female donor with Graves disease.

The CDR3 sequence: CASRPEGLQGNQPQHF. The CDR3, as DNA: TGTGCCAGCAGGCCGGAGGGCTTACAGGGCAATCAGCCCCAGCATTTT. The V and J genes are TRBV27 and TRBJ1-5; possibly TRBD1 for D (5 bases). This CDR3 region has 16 residues. From germline, CDR1 is MNHEY and CDR2 SMNVEV (reference sequence). The V end lost 6 bases, the J end lost 2 bases, and 17 bases lay between the germline ends.

This chain joins TRBV7-2 and TRBJ1-1; D gene uncertain. The CDR3 totals 12 residues. With 4 bases removed from V and 7 bases from J, the gap between germline ends came to 10 bases. The germline gives CDR1 SGHTA, CDR2 FQGNSA. Written as DNA, the CDR3 is TGTGCCAGCAGCTCCACCAGGTATGAAGCTTTCTTT. It codes for CASSSTRYEAFF.

V usage is TRBV7-2 and J usage is TRBJ2-3, with 9 bases lining up with TRBD1. Germline V gene sequence: CDR1 SGHTA, CDR2 FQGNSA. The trim removed 4 bases at V and 4 bases at J, leaving 6 bases unmatched. The CDR3 has 15 residues. The CDR3, as DNA: TGTGCCAGCAGCTCTACAGGGGGCGGTGCAGATACGCAGTATTTT. It encodes CASSSTGGGADTQYF.

This clonotype was recorded many times. Germline is not matched at one junction end, which may reflect a read error. V gene TRBV2 combines with J gene TRBJ2-1; 7 bases map to TRBD1. This CDR3 region has 14 residues. CDR1 is SNHLY and CDR2 is FYNNEI in the germline V gene. This CDR3 reads CAGSLGQAYNEQFF. CDR3 DNA sequence: TGTGCCGGCAGCCTAGGACAGGCGTACAATGAGCAGTTCTTC.

In its sample, this clonotype was seen many times. J is TRBJ2-7 and V is TRBV12-3 or TRBV12-4; 9 bases fit TRBD2. V lost 4 bases to trimming and J lost 2 bases; unmatched junction nucleotides: 6. The length of the CDR3 is 15 residues. CDR3 protein: CASSSREGHTYEQYF. The CDR3 nucleotides are TGTGCCAGCAGTTCGCGGGAGGGCCACACCTACGAGCAGTACTTC.

The rearrangement joins TRBV29-1 to TRBJ1-4; D is ambiguous. The CDR3 runs to 14 residues. Trimming stripped 3 bases from V and 2 bases from J, with 10 bases between. Germline CDR1 and CDR2: SQVTM and ANQGSEA. The DNA for the CDR3 is TGCAGCGTTGAGTCGCCGGGGACTAATGAAAAACTGTTTTTT. This sequence encodes CSVESPGTNEKLFF.

The sample holds many counts of this clonotype. This chain connects TRBV29-1 to TRBJ2-7; D is undetermined. The CDR3 has 11 residues. Germline V gives CDR1 SQVTM, CDR2 ANQGSEA. V was clipped by 7 bases and J by 4 bases, with 11 bases between them. The CDR3 region is CSGCQTYEQYF. CDR3 coding DNA: TGCAGCGGCTGCCAGACTTACGAGCAGTACTTC.

This sequence joins TRBV7-2 and TRBJ2-7; D tentatively fits TRBD1 or TRBD2 (5 bases each). This CDR3 region has 13 residues. Germline lookup yields CDR1 SGHTA and CDR2 FQGNSA. The germline V and J ends were trimmed by 4 bases and 4 bases, with 11 bases remaining between them. CDR3: CASSWNGAYEQYF. CDR3 nucleotides: TGTGCCAGCAGCTGGAACGGGGCTTACGAGCAGTACTTC.

This clonotype appeared many times. The chain has TRBV5-1 and TRBJ2-7, with D uncertain. Germline lookup yields CDR1 SGHRS and CDR2 YFSETQ. There are 14 residues in the CDR3. Trimming removed 0 bases from V and 3 bases from J, with 10 bases in between. The CDR3 protein is CASSLAPDVYEQYF. CDR3 bases: TGCGCCAGCAGCTTGGCGCCGGACGTCTACGAGCAGTACTTC.

DNA of the CDR3: TGCAGTGCTAGAGATACTTCCCCCCTGACCGCCGCCTCTGGAAACACCATATATTTT. Translating it yields CSARDTSPLTAASGNTIYF. The chain joins TRBV20-1 to TRBJ1-3; D remains ambiguous. The CDR3 contains 19 residues. Germline loops: CDR1 DFQATT, CDR2 SNEGSKA (reference sequence). V was pared by 0 bases and J by 0 bases, with 21 bases between.

The table lists this clonotype with a few counts. The chain combines TRBV7-8 with TRBJ2-7; TRBD1 might be the D (5 bases). Germline values: CDR1 SGHVS, CDR2 FQNEAQ. The CDR3 contains 15 residues. V lost 4 bases and J 2 bases, leaving 15 bases between the germline ends. CDR3 coding DNA: TGTGCCAGCAGCTCAGAGAGACAGATCACCTACGAGCAGTACTTC. It encodes CASSSERQITYEQYF.

In this sample, this clonotype turned up many times. The CDR3 bases are TGTGCCAGCAGTGACCCCGGGACAGGGAATTCACCCCTCCACTTT. Protein product: CASSDPGTGNSPLHF. The chain carries TRBV6-1 and TRBJ1-6; 9 bases are shared with TRBD1. V lost 3 bases to trimming and J lost 7 bases; unmatched junction nucleotides: 4. Germline assignment: CDR1 MNHNS and CDR2 SASEGT. This CDR3 is 15 amino acids long.

This clonotype was detected many times. This chain uses TRBV6-1 with TRBJ1-2, with D maybe TRBD1 (5 bases). This CDR3 has 13 residues. V lost 4 bases to trimming and J lost 6 bases, with 12 bases between them. CDR1 is MNHNS and CDR2 is SASEGT in the germline V gene. The CDR3 sequence: CASSAGHPDGYTF. The CDR3 region has the DNA TGTGCCAGCAGTGCCGGACACCCAGATGGCTACACCTTC.

This clonotype has just a few counts. V is TRBV4-3 and J is TRBJ2-7; D may be TRBD1 or TRBD2 (5 bases each). V lost 0 bases and J lost 3, with 18 bases in between. Germline CDR1 is LGHNA and CDR2 is YSLEER. The CDR3 spans 17 residues. The CDR3 is CASSQDRGAGNLYEQYF. CDR3 nucleotide sequence: TGCGCCAGCAGCCAAGACCGGGGCGCAGGCAACCTCTACGAGCAGTACTTC.

CDR3 coding DNA: TGTGCCAGCAGCACTTTAGGGGCGGGGGGAAACACCATATATTTT. Translation: CASSTLGAGGNTIYF. The chain recombines TRBV7-2 with TRBJ1-3, with a weak D call TRBD1 (5 bases). The CDR3 covers 15 residues. Trimming cost V 5 bases and J 4 bases, with 15 bases left between them. The germline CDR1 and CDR2 sequences are SGHTA and FQGNSA.

In its sample, this clonotype was seen a few times. V and J are TRBV5-1 and TRBJ2-7; D uncertain. The CDR3 is 18 amino acids. Trimming pared 0 bases from V and 3 bases from J, leaving 22 bases between. Germline CDR1 SGHRS, CDR2 YFSETQ. The CDR3 DNA reads TGCGCCAGCAGCTTGGAAGGCAGGACCTATCGAAGGGACTACGAGCAGTACTTC. This encodes CASSLEGRTYRRDYEQYF. Combining the CDR3 with reference TRBV5-1 and TRBJ2-7 gives the whole variable domain KAGVTQTPRYLIKTRGQQVTLSCSPISGHRSVSWYQQTPGQGLQFLFEYFSETQRNKGNFPGRFSGRQFSNSRSEMNVSTLELGDSALYLCASSLEGRTYRRDYEQYFGPGTRLTVT.

This clonotype was picked up many times. In DNA form, the CDR3 reads TGTGCCAGCAGCTTATCTACAAATCAGCCCCAGCATTTT. Amino acids: CASSLSTNQPQHF. V usage is TRBV7-3 and J usage is TRBJ1-5; D remains unclear. The CDR3 extends over 13 amino acids. V lost 2 bases to trimming and J lost 4 bases, with 6 bases between them. Germline loops: CDR1 SGHTA, CDR2 FQGTGA.

This clonotype was counted ten times or more. The chain is built from TRBV7-2 and TRBJ2-5; possibly TRBD1 for D (5 bases). From germline, CDR1 is SGHTA and CDR2 FQGNSA. The germline V and J ends were trimmed by 1 base and 2 bases, with 8 bases remaining between them. There are 14 residues in the CDR3. The CDR3 protein is CASSLERQQETQYF. In DNA form, the CDR3 reads TGTGCCAGCAGCTTAGAACGACAGCAAGAGACCCAGTACTTC.

The genes are TRBV5-1 and TRBJ2-7; D not certain. Germline CDR1 and CDR2: SGHRS and YFSETQ. The germline V and J ends were trimmed by 0 bases and 2 bases, with 9 bases remaining between them. The CDR3 runs 14 residues. The CDR3 DNA reads TGCGCCAGCAGCTTGGGGGCCAACCCCTACGAGCAGTACTTC. Its protein is CASSLGANPYEQYF.

The chain is built from TRBV6-2 or TRBV6-3 and TRBJ2-1; 8 positions match TRBD2. The CDR3 consists of 15 residues. Germline V gene data show CDR1 as MNHEY and CDR2 as SVGEGT. V gave up 5 bases and J gave up 4 bases; unmatched junction bases: 7. CDR3 in DNA: TGTGCCAGCAGTGAAGTGAGCGGGAGTTACAATGAGCAGTTCTTC. It yields the protein CASSEVSGSYNEQFF.

V gene TRBV7-2 combines with J gene TRBJ1-1, with D maybe TRBD1 (5 bases). The CDR3 runs 16 residues. Germline values: CDR1 SGHTA, CDR2 FQGNSA. Trimming cost V 1 base and J 6 bases, with 18 bases left between them. CDR3 in DNA: TGTGCCAGCAGCTTAGAGGTTGCCAGGACAATGCCTGAAGCTTTCTTT. It yields the protein CASSLEVARTMPEAFF.

In its sample, this clonotype was seen many times. J is TRBJ2-7 and V is TRBV15; a weak D match, TRBD2 (7 bases). V was shortened by 0 bases and J by 3 bases, with 12 bases between the two germline ends. Germline V gene data show CDR1 as LNHNV and CDR2 as YYDKDF (reference sequence). This CDR3 spans 15 amino acids. Here the CDR3 reads CATSRDRGAYYEQYF. The DNA of the CDR3 is TGTGCCACCAGCAGAGATCGGGGGGCGTACTACGAGCAGTACTTC.

This clonotype was seen a few times. The V call is TRBV30, the J call TRBJ1-6; possible D gene TRBD1, 5 bases. The CDR3 extends over 14 amino acids. V was clipped by 1 base and J by 9 bases, with 13 bases between them. Germline-derived CDR1 and CDR2 are GTSNPN and SVGIG (reference sequence). This CDR3 reads CAWSEGRAPSPLHF. As DNA, the CDR3 is TGTGCCTGGAGTGAGGGCAGGGCCCCTTCACCCCTCCACTTT.

This clonotype is a singleton in its sample. A read error is possible here, since a much larger clone lies one base away. The CDR3 does not close with the conserved phenylalanine or tryptophan, likely indicating a read error. No DNA is shown, since the ends of the CDR3 on it are uncertain; the CDR3 is the one TCRdb lists. The gene calls are TRBV12-3 or TRBV12-4 and TRBJ2-5; TRBD2 is the table's D call, not checked against the DNA. The CDR3 length equals 11 residues, ends included. The CDR3 sequence: CASSGPGLAHL.

This clonotype was seen repeatedly, ten times or more. The chain has TRBV28 and TRBJ2-6; no definite D call. With 6 bases removed from V and 0 bases from J, the gap between germline ends came to 9 bases. The germline CDR1 and CDR2 sequences are MDHEN and SYDVKM. The CDR3 contains 15 residues. The CDR3 protein is CASSPANSGANVLTF. CDR3 nucleotide sequence: TGTGCCAGCAGCCCGGCGAACTCTGGGGCCAACGTCCTGACTTTC.

There are many counts of this clonotype. V and J are TRBV11-2 and TRBJ1-3; 9 bases are a match to TRBD1. Germline V gene lookup returns CDR1 SGHAT and CDR2 FQNNGV. The CDR3 extends over 15 amino acids. Trimming removed 3 bases from V and 7 bases from J; junction bases left unmatched: 7. CDR3 amino acids: CASSFREDRGNTIYF. The CDR3 coding sequence is TGTGCCAGCAGCTTTCGTGAGGACAGGGGTAACACCATATATTTT. The variable domain in full, with the rest retrieved from reference TRBV11-2 and TRBJ1-3, is EAGVAQSPRYKIIEKRQSVAFWCNPISGHATLYWYQQILGQGPKLLIQFQNNGVVDDSQLPKDRFSAERLKGVDSTLKIQPAKLEDSAVYLCASSFREDRGNTIYFGEGSWLTVV.

This clonotype occurred many times. The chain joins TRBV3-1 to TRBJ1-6; a possible D gene is TRBD1 (5 bases). This CDR3 has 17 residues. From germline, CDR1 is LGHDT and CDR2 YNNKEL (reference sequence). V was clipped by 1 base and J by 0 bases, with 10 bases between them. The DNA for the CDR3 is TGTGCCAGCAGCCAAGGAGGGGCCAGCTCCTATAATTCACCCCTCCACTTT. Translation: CASSQGGASSYNSPLHF.

J is TRBJ1-5 and V is TRBV28, with D tentatively TRBD1 (5 bases). The V gene lost 6 bases and the J gene lost 1 base, with 19 bases spanning the gap. The germline gives CDR1 MDHEN, CDR2 SYDVKM. This CDR3 has 17 residues. The CDR3 DNA sequence: TGTGCCAGCAGACTAGGCTTACAGGTCGTCAGCAATCAGCCCCAGCATTTT. Its translation: CASRLGLQVVSNQPQHF.

The table lists this clonotype with a few counts. A single base separates this from a much larger clone, so it may be a read error. The chain carries TRBV28 and TRBJ1-4; perhaps TRBD1 as D (5 bases). CDR3 size: 17 residues. The germline gives CDR1 MDHEN, CDR2 SYDVKM. The CDR3 DNA sequence: TGTACCAGCAGTTCCTTCAGATCGACAGCAACTAATGAAAAACTGTTTTTT. Amino acids: CTSSSFRSTATNEKLFF.

This clonotype was detected many times. The gene calls are TRBV7-6 and TRBJ1-2; weak D call: TRBD1 (5 bases). Germline loops: CDR1 SGHVS, CDR2 FNYEAQ. V lost 4 bases to trimming and J lost 7 bases, with 13 bases between them. This CDR3 comprises 13 residues. CDR3 protein: CASSSPGGAGYTF. The CDR3 region has the DNA TGTGCCAGCAGCTCCCCCGGTGGGGCTGGCTACACCTTC.

J is TRBJ2-1 and V is TRBV19; possibly TRBD1 for D (5 bases). Germline V CDR1 and CDR2: LNHDA, SQIVND (reference sequence). The CDR3 covers 13 residues. With 6 bases removed from V and 8 bases from J, the gap between germline ends came to 14 bases. The CDR3 sequence: CASRSQGGDEQFF. CDR3 DNA sequence: TGTGCCAGTAGGAGCCAGGGTGGCGATGAGCAGTTCTTC.

This clonotype was observed at least ten times. The chain employs TRBV5-1 and TRBJ1-1; D might be TRBD1 (6 bases). There are 15 residues in the CDR3. The V gene lost 6 bases and the J gene lost 6 bases, with 21 bases spanning the gap. Germline CDR1 SGHRS, CDR2 YFSETQ. CDR3 coding DNA: TGCGCCAGCACCGATGGGGGGGGGCTTGAATCTGAAGCTTTCTTT. It codes for CASTDGGGLESEAFF. The whole variable domain, filled in from reference TRBV5-1 and TRBJ1-1, reads KAGVTQTPRYLIKTRGQQVTLSCSPISGHRSVSWYQQTPGQGLQFLFEYFSETQRNKGNFPGRFSGRQFSNSRSEMNVSTLELGDSALYLCASTDGGGLESEAFFGQGTRLTVV.